A single T cell receptor beta chain is shown here with its context. Its target is unknown. As part of library construction, unique molecular identifiers were attached to individual cDNA molecules. One entry per CDR3 protein results from TCRdb running MiXCR on the 5' RACE reads. This sample has about 81,000 distinct CDR3 sequences; more than 13% occur once, and the top ten carry approximately 10%. CDR3 length: 14 amino acids. Germline lookup yields CDR1 SQVTM and CDR2 ANQGSEA. V was pared by 7 bases and J by 1 base, with 4 bases of the junction left unmatched. The record originates from a study of early T cells in non-severe SARS-CoV-2 infection. Study details: Unsorted whole blood bulk RNA was sequenced, with unpaired chains.

Regarding the study as a whole: Using VDJdb, the matching emphasized anti-spike CD8 responses while missing private and CD4 specificities.

The origin of this receptor is an adult who was a healthcare worker with PCR-confirmed SARS-CoV-2 infection or an uninfected control (not recorded which). Sequencing used whole blood. The J gene is TRBJ2-2, the V gene TRBV29-1, with 9 positions matching TRBD2. This CDR3 is CSAVAGVNTGELFF. The CDR3 bases are TGCAGCGCCGTAGCGGGGGTGAACACCGGGGAGCTGTTTTTT.